This paragraph covers one T cell receptor (beta chain) sequence. The target antigen is unknown. This sample was included in a study of T cell repertoires in cytomegalovirus infection. Points from the study as a whole: The ex vivo response was dominated by HLA-C-restricted CMV-specific TCR beta clonotypes. The cumulative frequency of public TCR beta families distinguished individuals who carried CMV together with the relevant HLA.

Germline CDR1 is MDHEN and CDR2 is SYDVKM. Germline trimming cut 5 bases from V and 1 base from J; bases unmatched to any gene: 7. The CDR3 extends over 17 amino acids. MiXCR, run by TCRdb on the reads, gives a single entry per CDR3 protein. This sample carries approximately 97,000 distinct CDR3 sequences, approximately 15% of them seen once, and the ten largest clones take approximately 7.6%. The clonotype comes from a human donor in good health (CMV status not recorded). Some clones in this sample may be carry-over from other donors' samples. Sequencing was performed on PBMCs. The J gene is TRBJ2-3, the V gene TRBV28; 12 bases match TRBD1. The CDR3 region is CASSPPGQGAGTDTQYF. The CDR3 DNA follows: TGTGCCAGCAGTCCTCCGGGACAGGGGGCTGGCACAGATACGCAGTATTTT.